Below, 8 T cell receptor beta chains from the same sample are listed, as sequenced in a study of CD8 T cells in ankylosing spondylitis. TCRdb re-derived calls from the 5' RACE reads in MiXCR, one entry per CDR3 protein. This table has about 130,000 distinct CDR3 sequences, about 6.4% appearing once. Sequenced input: blood, either unsorted or a sorted T cell fraction (not recorded which). These receptors originate from a male donor with ankylosing spondylitis or in good health (not recorded which).

This clonotype was found many times. The chain couples TRBV21-1 to TRBJ2-7; whether TRBD2, the table's D call, matches the DNA was not checked. TRBV21-1 is deemed a pseudogene. The CDR3 contains 12 residues. The CDR3 bases are TGTGCCAGCAGCAAGGGACGGCGTCGGCAGTACTTC. Protein sequence: CASSKGRRRQYF.

The chain uses TRBV5-1 and TRBJ2-7; TRBD1 aligns across 7 bases. CDR3 length: 15 amino acids. Germline values: CDR1 SGHRS, CDR2 YFSETQ. Losses at the gene ends were 7 bases for V and 2 bases for J; bases not matched to a gene: 12. This CDR3 is CASSFRDSAAYEQYF. DNA of the CDR3: TGCGCCAGCTCCTTCCGGGACAGCGCTGCCTACGAGCAGTACTTC.

This clonotype has ten or more counts. The V and J genes are TRBV5-1 and TRBJ1-6, with D unresolved. The germline gives CDR1 SGHRS, CDR2 YFSETQ. V was clipped by 4 bases and J by 4 bases, with 15 bases between them. This CDR3 is built from 16 residues. CDR3 region: CASSLDRGTYNSPLHF. The CDR3, as DNA: TGCGCCAGCAGCCTAGACCGGGGTACATATAATTCACCCCTCCACTTT. Based on the CDR3 plus reference TRBV5-1 and TRBJ1-6, the full variable domain is KAGVTQTPRYLIKTRGQQVTLSCSPISGHRSVSWYQQTPGQGLQFLFEYFSETQRNKGNFPGRFSGRQFSNSRSEMNVSTLELGDSALYLCASSLDRGTYNSPLHFGNGTRLTVT.

This clonotype was picked up many times. The genes are TRBV20-1 and TRBJ2-1; tentative D call: TRBD1 (5 bases). The CDR3 has 17 residues. Deletions cut 0 bases from V and 0 bases from J, with 15 bases between. Germline CDR1 DFQATT, CDR2 SNEGSKA (reference sequence). CDR3 bases: TGCAGTGCTAGAGATCCGTCTGGTAGGGGCTCCTACAATGAGCAGTTCTTC. Amino acids: CSARDPSGRGSYNEQFF.

This clonotype came up many times. The V call is TRBV20-1, the J call TRBJ2-2; no clear D. V was cut by 6 bases and J by 4 bases, with 15 bases left in between. Germline CDR1 DFQATT, CDR2 SNEGSKA (reference sequence). The length of the CDR3 is 14 residues. This CDR3 reads CSAPTPKRTGELFF. The CDR3 nucleotides are TGCAGTGCCCCGACACCGAAACGCACCGGGGAGCTGTTTTTT.

This clonotype came up many times. The chain recombines TRBV7-9 with TRBJ1-1, with TRBD1 as a possible D gene (5 bases). This CDR3 has 13 residues. CDR1 is SEHNR, CDR2 FQNEAQ, per germline (reference sequence). The V and J ends lost 5 bases and 1 base respectively, with 8 bases between them. CDR3 region: CASSPQGNTEAFF. For the CDR3, the DNA is TGTGCCAGCAGCCCTCAGGGGAACACTGAAGCTTTCTTT. The whole variable domain, filled in from reference TRBV7-9 and TRBJ1-1, reads DTGVSQNPRHKITKRGQNVTFRCDPISEHNRLYWYRQTLGQGPEFLTYFQNEAQLEKSRLLSDRFSAERPKGSFSTLEIQRTEQGDSAMYLCASSPQGNTEAFFGQGTRLTVV.

Ten or more counts support this clonotype. The genes are TRBV20-1 and TRBJ2-1, with 13 bases aligning to TRBD2. V gave up 0 bases and J gave up 6 bases; unmatched junction bases: 14. Germline CDR1 reads DFQATT; CDR2 reads SNEGSKA (reference sequence). The CDR3 totals 19 residues. The CDR3 nucleotides read TGCAGTGCTAGAGATGGACTAGCGGGAGTCTGGGGATTTGGCAATGAGCAGTTCTTC. Protein: CSARDGLAGVWGFGNEQFF.

This clonotype was recorded many times. The chain couples TRBV9 to TRBJ2-5; D gene unclear. In germline, CDR1 is SGDLS, CDR2 YYNGEE. CDR3 size: 15 residues. The ends were cut back, 0 bases at V and 8 bases at J, with 17 bases in the middle. CDR3 DNA: TGTGCCAGCAGCGTAGAAGGACCCCCAATTGAAACCCAGTACTTC. Protein sequence: CASSVEGPPIETQYF.